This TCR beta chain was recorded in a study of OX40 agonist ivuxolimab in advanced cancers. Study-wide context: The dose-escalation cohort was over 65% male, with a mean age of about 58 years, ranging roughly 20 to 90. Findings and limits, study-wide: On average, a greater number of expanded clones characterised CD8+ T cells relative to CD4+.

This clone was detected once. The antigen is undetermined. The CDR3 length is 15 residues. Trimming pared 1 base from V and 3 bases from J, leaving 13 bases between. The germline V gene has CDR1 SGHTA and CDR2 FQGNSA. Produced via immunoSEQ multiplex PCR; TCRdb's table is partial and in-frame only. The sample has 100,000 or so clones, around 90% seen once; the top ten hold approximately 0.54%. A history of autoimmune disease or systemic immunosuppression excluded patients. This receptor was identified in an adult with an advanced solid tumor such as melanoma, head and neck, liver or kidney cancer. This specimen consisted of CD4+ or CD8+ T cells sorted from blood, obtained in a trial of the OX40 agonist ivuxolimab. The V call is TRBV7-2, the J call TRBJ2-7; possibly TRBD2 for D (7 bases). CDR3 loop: CASSLGPGGGYEQYF. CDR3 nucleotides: TGTGCCAGCAGCTTAGGTCCGGGGGGCGGCTACGAGCAGTACTTC.